Listed below are T cell receptor beta chains from one sample, sequenced in a study of response to subunit inactivated influenza vaccine. One entry per CDR3 protein results from TCRdb running MiXCR on the RT-PCR reads. The data contain over 800,000 distinct CDR3 sequences, 21% of them singletons. The sequencing here drew on PBMCs from blood, taken 4 to 6 days after vaccination. The receptors come from a man aged 45 to 65 who received an inactivated influenza vaccine. The CDR3 runs from the conserved cysteine through the conserved F or W. Fields, in order: D gene, V gene, J gene, clone size, CDR3 DNA, CDR3 protein. The D gene is left open where the match is weak. Clone size is shown for a subset of rows, as once, few, many or a class of expanded clone.

>.|TRBV5-1|TRBJ2-7|.
TGCGCCAGCAGCGTCGACTTACCCTGGGGGATCTACGAGCAGTACTTC
CASSVDLPWGIYEQYF
>TRBD1|TRBV29-1|TRBJ2-7|few
TGCAGCGTTGATCTGGGACAGCAATACGAGCAGTACTTC
CSVDLGQQYEQYF
>.|TRBV7-9|TRBJ1-1|.
TGTGCCAGCAGCCCCCAAACTGAAGCTTTCTTT
CASSPQTEAFF
>.|TRBV24-1|TRBJ1-5|.
TGTGCCACCAGTGATTTGGTTGCAGGCGGCGGTCAGCCCCAGCATTTT
CATSDLVAGGGQPQHF
>.|TRBV28|TRBJ2-2|.
TGTGCCAGCAGTTTATTTCGCTCTAACACCGGGGAGCTGTTTTTT
CASSLFRSNTGELFF
>.|TRBV7-7|TRBJ2-5|.
TGTGCCAGCAGCTTTGGGGCCGGTTCGTACCAAGAGACCCAGTACTTC
CASSFGAGSYQETQYF
>.|TRBV4-3|TRBJ2-3|.
TGCGCCAGCAGCTACGTAGCTCCCGGACCTACTAGCACAGATACGCAGTATTTT
CASSYVAPGPTSTDTQYF
>TRBD2|TRBV6-1|TRBJ2-3|.
TGTGCCAGCAAAACTAGCGGGGGGTCAGATACGCAGTATTTT
CASKTSGGSDTQYF
>TRBD2|TRBV11-2|TRBJ2-3|many
TGTGCCAGCAGCCTAGCGGGGACCACAGATACGCAGTATTTT
CASSLAGTTDTQYF
>.|TRBV14|TRBJ2-1|.
TGTGCCAGCAGCCAAGAAGCGTTTGGGGTTTGGAATGAGCAGTTCTTC
CASSQEAFGVWNEQFF
>.|TRBV7-9|TRBJ2-1|few
TGTGCCAGCAGCGCAGGACTGAAGACGAACAATGAGCAGTTCTTC
CASSAGLKTNNEQFF
>TRBD1|TRBV7-2|TRBJ2-7|.
TGTGCCAGCAGCCCTACAGGGGGGACGACCTACGAGCAGTACTTC
CASSPTGGTTYEQYF
>TRBD2|TRBV4-2|TRBJ2-3|.
TGTGCCAGCAGCCAAGGGGGACTAGCGGGGGCGCCTAGCACAGATACGCAGTATTTT
CASSQGGLAGAPSTDTQYF
>TRBD1|TRBV12-3/TRBV12-4|TRBJ1-1|few
TGTGCCAGCAGTCTCATGGGACAGTCTGGGGCTTTCTTT
CASSLMGQSGAFF
>.|TRBV7-8|TRBJ2-5|many
TGTGCCAGCAGCTTAGGTCTGGAAGAGACCCAGTACTTC
CASSLGLEETQYF
>.|TRBV7-2|TRBJ2-4|.
TGTGCCAGCAGCTTAGGAACAGCCAAAAACATTCAGTACTTC
CASSLGTAKNIQYF
>.|TRBV15|TRBJ1-1|few
TGTGCCACCAGCAGGGCCGGGTTAGAAGCTTTCTTT
CATSRAGLEAFF
>TRBD1|TRBV28|TRBJ1-5|.
TGTGCCAGCAGTCCAGGGGGGGGATATCAGCCCCAGCATTTT
CASSPGGGYQPQHF
>.|TRBV5-1|TRBJ2-2|.
TGCGCCAGCAGCCCGGTTGGGGTTGTCGGGGAGCTGTTTTTT
CASSPVGVVGELFF
>.|TRBV20-1|TRBJ2-3|many
TGCAGTGCCCCTACGGCCACAGATACGCAGTATTTT
CSAPTATDTQYF
>TRBD1|TRBV5-1|TRBJ2-1|many
TGCGCCAGCAGCTGGGACAGCGGCAATGAGCAGTTCTTC
CASSWDSGNEQFF
>.|TRBV7-9|TRBJ2-7|many
TGTGCCAGCAGCTTCGACGGCTCCTACGAGCAGTACTTC
CASSFDGSYEQYF
>.|TRBV29-1|TRBJ2-1|many
TGCAGCGTTGGCGGCAGGGCCTACAATGAGCAGTTCTTC
CSVGGRAYNEQFF
>TRBD2|TRBV6-2/TRBV6-3|TRBJ2-1|.
TGTGCCAGCAGTTACTCTCTCCGGGAGGACTACAATGAGCAGTTCTTC
CASSYSLREDYNEQFF
>.|TRBV18|TRBJ2-7|.
TGTGCCAGCTCACGACAGGTTCTCTACGAGCAGTACTTC
CASSRQVLYEQYF
>TRBD1|TRBV10-3|TRBJ2-7|few
TGTGCCATCGCCCGCAAAGACGGACAGGGCCACGAGCAGTACTTC
CAIARKDGQGHEQYF
>.|TRBV20-1|TRBJ2-3|few
TGCAGTGCTAGAGTAGGAGGGTACACAGATACGCAGTATTTT
CSARVGGYTDTQYF
>.|TRBV29-1|TRBJ2-2|few
TGCAGCGTTGAATTAGTCTCCAGGACCGGGGAGCTGTTTTTT
CSVELVSRTGELFF
>.|TRBV7-8|TRBJ2-1|.
TGTGCCAGCAGCCCACACAACAATGAGCAGTTCTTC
CASSPHNNEQFF
>.|TRBV18|TRBJ2-3|.
TGTGCCAGCTCACCAGACTCGGGTACGCAGTATTTT
CASSPDSGTQYF
>.|TRBV7-2|TRBJ2-2|few
TGTGCCAGCAGCTTGAGGACCCTAGCCTACGGGGAGCTGTTTTTT
CASSLRTLAYGELFF
>.|TRBV6-2/TRBV6-3|TRBJ2-2|.
TGTGCCAGCAGTTACTTGGGACAACCAACCGGGGAGCTGTTTTTT
CASSYLGQPTGELFF
>.|TRBV7-2|TRBJ2-7|few
TGTGCCAGCAGCAGGGACCACAACTACGAGCAGTACTTC
CASSRDHNYEQYF
>.|TRBV6-5|TRBJ1-5|few
TGTGCCAGCAGTTACTCCCGGGGGAGCAATCAGCCCCAGCATTTT
CASSYSRGSNQPQHF
>.|TRBV6-1|TRBJ1-1|.
TGTGCCAGCAACCCTCAGCCCGGACAGTCGAACACTGAAGCTTTCTTT
CASNPQPGQSNTEAFF
>.|TRBV5-1|TRBJ2-2|few
TGCGCCAGCAGCCCCGGACATGGTAACACCGGGGAGCTGTTTTTT
CASSPGHGNTGELFF
>.|TRBV5-1|TRBJ1-2|few
TGCGCCAGCAGCTTGCTTCCGGATTCGAACTATGGCTACACCTTC
CASSLLPDSNYGYTF
>.|TRBV3-1|TRBJ2-4|.
TGTGCCAGCAGCTGGGACGGCTTAGCCAAAAACATTCAGTACTTC
CASSWDGLAKNIQYF
>.|TRBV11-2|TRBJ2-7|.
TGTGCCAGCAGCTTAGGGGATTCCCCTTTCTACGAGCAGTACTTC
CASSLGDSPFYEQYF
>.|TRBV20-1|TRBJ1-6|few
TGCAGTGCTCCGGTCCAACTTACTAATTCACCCCTCCACTTT
CSAPVQLTNSPLHF
>TRBD1|TRBV4-3|TRBJ2-3|.
TGCGCCAGCAGCCAGGGCCCGGGACAGGGCTCAGATACGCAGTATTTT
CASSQGPGQGSDTQYF
>.|TRBV5-1|TRBJ2-3|few
TGCGCCAGCAGCAGCGGAGCGGGCCTCACAGATACGCAGTATTTT
CASSSGAGLTDTQYF
>.|TRBV20-1|TRBJ2-2|few
TGCAGTGCTAGTATGTTGCAGGGGAGCACCGGGGAGCTGTTTTTT
CSASMLQGSTGELFF